Each of the 3 T cell receptor beta chains below was sequenced from the same sample in a study of tumor and adjacent non-tumor tissue in lung cancer (dated by TCRdb to 2016 to 2018). The library was obtained by multiplex PCR. These reads were obtained on an Illumina HiSeq 2500. TCRbeta libraries were constructed through three rounds of nested PCR with primers (Table S4) according to protocols adapted from ARM-PCR. TCRdb reanalyzed the raw reads on its own, using fastp at Q25 for trimming and MiXCR for clone calling, and kept in-frame beta chains. All rows with the same CDR3 protein become a single entry with the most common DNA and genes. The sample table holds 35,000 to 55,000 distinct CDR3 sequences, of which less than 70% were seen once. Roughly 19% of the sample rests with the top ten. RNA was isolated from bulk unsorted tissue, and RNA quality was assessed with a NanoDrop ND-1000 and an Agilent 2100. Distant non-tumor tissue taken more than 3 cm from the tumor edge was used as the normal lung sample.

The sample consisted of distant non-tumor lung tissue. Receptors originate from a woman aged 40 to 50 with non-small cell lung cancer.

Regarding this clonotype: The junction departs from germline at one end; a sequencing error may be responsible. The rearrangement joins TRBV6-5 to TRBJ1-2; D unclear. There are 14 residues in the CDR3. CDR1 is MNHEY and CDR2 is SVGAGI in the germline V gene. The CDR3 bases are TGTGTCAGCACTTACTCCGGAGCTAACTATGGGTACACCTTC. It specifies CVSTYSGANYGYTF.

On this clonotype itself: This CDR3 fails to terminate in the conserved phenylalanine or tryptophan, so it likely reflects a read error. It is unclear where the CDR3 begins or ends on the DNA, so no DNA is shown, and the CDR3 is as TCRdb lists it. CDR3 sequence: CSARDDGFMWTEAFY. This rearrangement joins TRBV20-1 to TRBJ1-1. 15 amino acids form the CDR3, both terminal residues included. Germline CDR1 and CDR2: DFQATT and SNEGSKA (reference sequence).

The V and J genes are TRBV20-1 and TRBJ1-1, with 7 bases lining up with TRBD1. CDR3 length: 15 residues. After removal of 5 bases from V and 5 bases from J, the junction contained 14 bases not matched to a gene. Germline lookup yields CDR1 DFQATT and CDR2 SNEGSKA (reference sequence). CDR3 coding DNA: TGCAGTGCTCCGAGTACTCAGGGGGTTCAGACTGAAGCTTTCTTT. Protein product: CSAPSTQGVQTEAFF.